This TCR beta chain was obtained from a study of breast tumors, draining lymph nodes, adjacent tissues. MiXCR, applied by TCRdb to the multiplex PCR reads, yields one record per CDR3 protein. This sample yields roughly 130,000 distinct CDR3 sequences, of which less than 35% are seen a single time; roughly 2.3% belongs to the top ten. This clonotype was counted many times. The lymph nodes were axillary draining lymph nodes from breast cancer patients. The receptor's source is a female donor with breast cancer. Some clones in this sample may be carry-over from other donors' samples. The sequenced material came from axillary lymph node tissue.

As DNA, the CDR3 is TGTGCCAGCAGCTTAGCGGGGGAAATCACCGGGGAGCTGTTTTTT. Protein product: CASSLAGEITGELFF. The rearrangement uses TRBV7-2 and TRBJ2-2; either TRBD1 or TRBD2 may supply D (5 bases each). V lost 0 bases and J lost 4, with 9 bases in between. CDR1 is SGHTA, CDR2 FQGNSA, per germline. This CDR3 has 15 amino acids.